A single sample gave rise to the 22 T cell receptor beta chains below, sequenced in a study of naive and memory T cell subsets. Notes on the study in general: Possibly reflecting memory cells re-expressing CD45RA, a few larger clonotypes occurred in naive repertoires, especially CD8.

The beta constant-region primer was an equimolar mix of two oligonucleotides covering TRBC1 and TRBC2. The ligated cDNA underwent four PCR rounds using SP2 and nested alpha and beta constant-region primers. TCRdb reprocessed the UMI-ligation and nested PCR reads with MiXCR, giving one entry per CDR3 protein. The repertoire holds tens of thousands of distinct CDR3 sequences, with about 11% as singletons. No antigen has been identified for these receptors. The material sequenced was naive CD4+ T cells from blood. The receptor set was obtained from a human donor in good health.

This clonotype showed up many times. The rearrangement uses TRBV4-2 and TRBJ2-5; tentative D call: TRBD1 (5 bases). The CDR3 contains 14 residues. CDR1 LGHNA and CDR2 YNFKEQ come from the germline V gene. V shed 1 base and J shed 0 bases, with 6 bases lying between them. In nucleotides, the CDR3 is TGTGCCAGCAGCCAAGGACAGTACCAAGAGACCCAGTACTTC. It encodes CASSQGQYQETQYF.

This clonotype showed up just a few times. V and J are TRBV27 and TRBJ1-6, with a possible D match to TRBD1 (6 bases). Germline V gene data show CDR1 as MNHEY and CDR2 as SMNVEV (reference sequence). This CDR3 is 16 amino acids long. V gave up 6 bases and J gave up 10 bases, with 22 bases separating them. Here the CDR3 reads CASSRTYRALESPLHF. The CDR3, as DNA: TGTGCCAGCAGCCGAACATACAGGGCCCTGGAATCACCCCTCCACTTT.

CDR3 in DNA: TGTGCCAGCAGCCAATGGGCTAGCGGAGATACGCAGTATTTT. This sequence encodes CASSQWASGDTQYF. The chain uses TRBV4-2 and TRBJ2-3, with 7 bases aligning to TRBD2. This CDR3 is built from 14 residues. Germline V lookup: CDR1 LGHNA, CDR2 YNFKEQ. J gave up 5 bases and V 2 bases, and 4 bases lay outside the gene matches.

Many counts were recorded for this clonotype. CDR3 in amino acids: CASLPGQGSYEQYF. DNA for the CDR3: TGTGCCAGCTTGCCGGGACAGGGCTCCTACGAGCAGTACTTC. This chain connects TRBV12-3 or TRBV12-4 to TRBJ2-7; the match to TRBD1 covers 9 bases. This CDR3 spans 14 amino acids. Germline trimming cut 8 bases from V and 0 bases from J; bases unmatched to any gene: 5.

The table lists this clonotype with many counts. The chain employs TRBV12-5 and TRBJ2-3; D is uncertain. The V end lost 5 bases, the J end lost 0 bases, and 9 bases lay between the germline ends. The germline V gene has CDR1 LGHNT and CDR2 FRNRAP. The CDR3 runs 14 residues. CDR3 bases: TGTGCTAGTGGTCTTAGAGATAGCACAGATACGCAGTATTTT. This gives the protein CASGLRDSTDTQYF.

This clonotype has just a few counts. The CDR3 bases are TGTGCCAGCAGCTTAGATTACAGGGAGGTCACTGAAGCTTTCTTT. This encodes CASSLDYREVTEAFF. V is TRBV7-9 and J is TRBJ1-1; maybe TRBD1 (6 bases). CDR1 is SEHNR, CDR2 FQNEAQ, per germline (reference sequence). There are 15 residues in the CDR3. V lost 1 base, J lost 4 bases, and 13 bases lay in between.

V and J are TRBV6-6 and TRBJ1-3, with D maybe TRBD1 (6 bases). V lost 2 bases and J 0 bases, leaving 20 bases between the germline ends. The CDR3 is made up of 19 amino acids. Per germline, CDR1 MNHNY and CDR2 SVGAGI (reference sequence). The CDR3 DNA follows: TGTGCCAGCAGTTACCCCCGGGGGCCGATCTCAATCTCTGGAAACACCATATATTTT. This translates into CASSYPRGPISISGNTIYF.

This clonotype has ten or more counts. CDR3 loop: CSARDGAGTEAFF. CDR3 DNA: TGCAGTGCTAGAGACGGGGCGGGGACTGAAGCTTTCTTT. The chain joins TRBV20-1 to TRBJ1-1; a weak D match, TRBD1 (5 bases). Germline V gene data show CDR1 as DFQATT and CDR2 as SNEGSKA (reference sequence). Trimming pared 0 bases from V and 5 bases from J, leaving 10 bases between. The CDR3 is made up of 13 amino acids.

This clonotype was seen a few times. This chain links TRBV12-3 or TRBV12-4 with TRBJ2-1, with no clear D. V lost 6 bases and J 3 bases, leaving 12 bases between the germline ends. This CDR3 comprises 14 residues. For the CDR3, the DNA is TGTGCCAGCAGCACGGTAGGGTACTACAATGAGCAGTTCTTC. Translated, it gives CASSTVGYYNEQFF.

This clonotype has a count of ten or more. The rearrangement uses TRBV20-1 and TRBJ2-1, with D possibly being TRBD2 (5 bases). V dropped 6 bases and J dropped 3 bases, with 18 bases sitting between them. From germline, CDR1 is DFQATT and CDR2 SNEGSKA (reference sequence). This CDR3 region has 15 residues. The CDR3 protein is CSATAAGAYYNEQFF. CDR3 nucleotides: TGCAGTGCAACCGCCGCGGGTGCCTACTACAATGAGCAGTTCTTC.

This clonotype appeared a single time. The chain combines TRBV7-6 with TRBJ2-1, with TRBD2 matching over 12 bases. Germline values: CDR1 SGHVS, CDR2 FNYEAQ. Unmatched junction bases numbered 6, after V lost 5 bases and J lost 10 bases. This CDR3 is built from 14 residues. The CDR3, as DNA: TGTGCCAGCAGCGCTCCCGGGACTAGCGGGGAGCAGTTCTTC. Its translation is CASSAPGTSGEQFF. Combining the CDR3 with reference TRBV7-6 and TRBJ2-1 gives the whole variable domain GAGVSQSPRYKVTKRGQDVALRCDPISGHVSLYWYRQALGQGPEFLTYFNYEAQQDKSGLPNDRFSAERPEGSISTLTIQRTEQRDSAMYRCASSAPGTSGEQFFGPGTRLTVL.

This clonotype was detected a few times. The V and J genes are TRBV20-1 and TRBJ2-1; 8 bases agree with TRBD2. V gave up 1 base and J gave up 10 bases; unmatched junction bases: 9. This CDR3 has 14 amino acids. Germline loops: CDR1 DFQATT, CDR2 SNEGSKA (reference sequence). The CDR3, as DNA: TGCAGTGCTAGAGTGGCGACTAGCGTACAAGAGCAGTTCTTC. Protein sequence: CSARVATSVQEQFF.

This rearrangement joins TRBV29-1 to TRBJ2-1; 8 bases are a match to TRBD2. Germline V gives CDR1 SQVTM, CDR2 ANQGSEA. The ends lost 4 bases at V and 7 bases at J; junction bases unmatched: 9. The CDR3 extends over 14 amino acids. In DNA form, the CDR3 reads TGCAGCGTTGGGGTCGGGAGGGTTCGGAATGAGCAGTTCTTC. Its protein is CSVGVGRVRNEQFF.

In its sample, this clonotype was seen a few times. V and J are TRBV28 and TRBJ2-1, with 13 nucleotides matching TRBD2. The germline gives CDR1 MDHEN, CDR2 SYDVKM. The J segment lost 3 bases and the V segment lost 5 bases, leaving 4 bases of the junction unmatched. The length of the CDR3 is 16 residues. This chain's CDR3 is CASSPTSGGVYNEQFF. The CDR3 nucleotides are TGTGCCAGCAGTCCTACTAGCGGGGGGGTCTACAATGAGCAGTTCTTC.

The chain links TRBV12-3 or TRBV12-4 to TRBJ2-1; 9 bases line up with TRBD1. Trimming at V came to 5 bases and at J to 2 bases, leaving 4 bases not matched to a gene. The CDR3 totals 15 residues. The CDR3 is CASSLGTGPYNEQFF. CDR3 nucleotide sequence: TGTGCCAGCAGTCTAGGGACAGGGCCCTACAATGAGCAGTTCTTC.

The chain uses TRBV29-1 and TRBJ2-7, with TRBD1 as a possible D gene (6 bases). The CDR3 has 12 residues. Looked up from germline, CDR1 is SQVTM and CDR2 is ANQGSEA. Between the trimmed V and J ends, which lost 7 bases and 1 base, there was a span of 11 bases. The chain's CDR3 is CSATDRSYEQYF. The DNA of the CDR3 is TGCAGCGCCACGGACAGATCCTACGAGCAGTACTTC.

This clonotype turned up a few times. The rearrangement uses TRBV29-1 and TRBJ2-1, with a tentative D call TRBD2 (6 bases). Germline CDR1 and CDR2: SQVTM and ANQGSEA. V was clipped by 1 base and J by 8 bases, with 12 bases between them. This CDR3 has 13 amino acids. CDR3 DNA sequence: TGCAGCGTTGAAGTCGGAGGGCCAGATGAGCAGTTCTTC. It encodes CSVEVGGPDEQFF.

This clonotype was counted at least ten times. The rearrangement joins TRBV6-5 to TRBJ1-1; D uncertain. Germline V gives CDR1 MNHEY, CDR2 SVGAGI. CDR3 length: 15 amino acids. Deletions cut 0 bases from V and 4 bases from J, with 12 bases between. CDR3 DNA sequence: TGTGCCAGCAGTTACTCATGGGAGGGTAGCACTGAAGCTTTCTTT. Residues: CASSYSWEGSTEAFF.

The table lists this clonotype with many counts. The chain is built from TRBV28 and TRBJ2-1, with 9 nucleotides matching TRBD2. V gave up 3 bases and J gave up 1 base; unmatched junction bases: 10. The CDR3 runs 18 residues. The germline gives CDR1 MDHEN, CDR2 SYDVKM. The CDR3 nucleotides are TGTGCCAGCAGTTTCACCCACGGGACTAGCTTTTCCTACAATGAGCAGTTCTTC. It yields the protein CASSFTHGTSFSYNEQFF.

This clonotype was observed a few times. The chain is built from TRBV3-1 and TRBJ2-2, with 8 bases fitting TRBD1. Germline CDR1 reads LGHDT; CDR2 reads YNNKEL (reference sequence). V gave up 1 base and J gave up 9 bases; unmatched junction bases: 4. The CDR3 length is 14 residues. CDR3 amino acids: CASSQVDRARELFF. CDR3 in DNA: TGTGCCAGCAGCCAAGTGGACAGGGCCCGGGAGCTGTTTTTT.

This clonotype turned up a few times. The CDR3 spells CASSLPEETQYF. The CDR3 DNA is TGCGCCAGCAGCTTGCCGGAAGAGACCCAGTACTTC. The rearrangement uses TRBV5-1 and TRBJ2-5; D call uncertain. V was cut by 1 base and J by 3 bases, with 4 bases left in between. The CDR3 is made up of 12 amino acids. In germline, CDR1 is SGHRS, CDR2 YFSETQ.

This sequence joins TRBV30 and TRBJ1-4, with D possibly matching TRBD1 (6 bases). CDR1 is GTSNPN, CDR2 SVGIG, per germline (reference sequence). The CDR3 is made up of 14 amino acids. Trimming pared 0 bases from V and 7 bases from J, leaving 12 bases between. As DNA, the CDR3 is TGTGCCTGGAGTGTGGGAACAGGGCGTGAAAAACTGTTTTTT. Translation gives CAWSVGTGREKLFF.